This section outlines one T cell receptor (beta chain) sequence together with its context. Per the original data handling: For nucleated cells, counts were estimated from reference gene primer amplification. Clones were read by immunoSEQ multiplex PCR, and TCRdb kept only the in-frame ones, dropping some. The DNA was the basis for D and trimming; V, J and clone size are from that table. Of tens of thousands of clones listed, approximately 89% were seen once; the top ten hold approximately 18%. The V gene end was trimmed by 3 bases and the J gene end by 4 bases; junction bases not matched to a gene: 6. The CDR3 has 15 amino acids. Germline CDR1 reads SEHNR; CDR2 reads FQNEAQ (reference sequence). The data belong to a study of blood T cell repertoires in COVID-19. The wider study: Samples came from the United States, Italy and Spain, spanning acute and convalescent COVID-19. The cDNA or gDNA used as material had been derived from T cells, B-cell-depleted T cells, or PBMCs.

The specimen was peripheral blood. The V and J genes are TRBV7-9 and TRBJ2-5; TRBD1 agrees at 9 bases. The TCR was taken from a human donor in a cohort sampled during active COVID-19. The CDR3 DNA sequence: TGTGCCAGCAGCTTGACACAGGGGGCTCGAGAGACCCAGTACTTC. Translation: CASSLTQGARETQYF. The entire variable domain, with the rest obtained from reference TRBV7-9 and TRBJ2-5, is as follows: DTGVSQNPRHKITKRGQNVTFRCDPISEHNRLYWYRQTLGQGPEFLTYFQNEAQLEKSRLLSDRFSAERPKGSFSTLEIQRTEQGDSAMYLCASSLTQGARETQYFGPGTRLLVL.